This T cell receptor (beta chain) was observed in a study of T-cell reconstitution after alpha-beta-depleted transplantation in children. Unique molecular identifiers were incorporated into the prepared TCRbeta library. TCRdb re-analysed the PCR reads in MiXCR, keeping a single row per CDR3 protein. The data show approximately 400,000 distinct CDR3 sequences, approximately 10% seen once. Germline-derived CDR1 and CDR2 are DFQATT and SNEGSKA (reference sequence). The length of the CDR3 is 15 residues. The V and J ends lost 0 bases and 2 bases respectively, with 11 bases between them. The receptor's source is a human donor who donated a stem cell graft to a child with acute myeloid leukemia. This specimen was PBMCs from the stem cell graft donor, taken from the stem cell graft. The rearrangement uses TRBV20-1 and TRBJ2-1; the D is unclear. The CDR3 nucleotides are TGCAGTGCTAGAGATATAGCCAATCCCTACAATGAGCAGTTCTTC. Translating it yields CSARDIANPYNEQFF.